This section outlines one T cell receptor (beta chain) sequence together with its context. Reverse transcription used around 500 ng RNA and constant-region primers for alpha and beta. Separate chain-specific third strand synthesis with multiplexing indices produced the alpha and beta libraries. TCRdb passed the 5' RACE reads through MiXCR, listing each CDR3 protein once. The table includes a few thousand distinct CDR3 sequences, around 21% detected once. This entry comes from a study of HIV-infected patients and healthy controls. This CDR3 is 15 amino acids long. The germline gives CDR1 SGHTA, CDR2 FQGNSA. V trimming: 5 bases; J trimming: 4 bases; junction bases outside the gene matches: 6. No cell fractionation was done, so the repertoire covers all unsorted peripheral blood T cells.

This receptor was taken from an adult with HIV infection. The chain is built from TRBV7-2 and TRBJ2-5, with 11 bases lining up with TRBD1. The sample was blood, taken before antiretroviral therapy. DNA of the CDR3: TGTGCCAGCAGCCTGGGACAGGGGGTGGGAGAGACCCAGTACTTC. Translation: CASSLGQGVGETQYF.